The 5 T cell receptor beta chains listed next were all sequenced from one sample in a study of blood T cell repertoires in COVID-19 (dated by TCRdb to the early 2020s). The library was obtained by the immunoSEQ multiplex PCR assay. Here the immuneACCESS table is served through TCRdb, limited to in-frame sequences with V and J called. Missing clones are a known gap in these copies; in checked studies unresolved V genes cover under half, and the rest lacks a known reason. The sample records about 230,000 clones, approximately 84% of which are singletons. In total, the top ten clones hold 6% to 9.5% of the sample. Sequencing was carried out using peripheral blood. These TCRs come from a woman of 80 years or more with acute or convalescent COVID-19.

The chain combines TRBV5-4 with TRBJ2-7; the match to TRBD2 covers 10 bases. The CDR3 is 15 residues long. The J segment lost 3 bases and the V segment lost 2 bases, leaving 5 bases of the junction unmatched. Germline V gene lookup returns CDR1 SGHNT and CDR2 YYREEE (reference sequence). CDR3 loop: CASSLGTSGVYEQYF. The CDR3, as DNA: TGTGCCAGCAGCTTAGGAACTAGCGGGGTCTACGAGCAGTACTTC.

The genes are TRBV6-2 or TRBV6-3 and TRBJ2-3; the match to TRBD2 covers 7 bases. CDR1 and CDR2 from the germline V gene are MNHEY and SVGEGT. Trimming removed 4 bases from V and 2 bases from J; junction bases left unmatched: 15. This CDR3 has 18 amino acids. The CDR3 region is CASSLGRVRRGNTDTQYF. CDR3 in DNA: TGTGCCAGCAGTTTGGGCCGGGTCCGGCGGGGGAACACAGATACGCAGTATTTT.

The CDR3 region is CASSSRTGVGSGANVLTF. For the CDR3, the DNA is TGTGCCAGCAGTTCCCGGACAGGGGTTGGCTCTGGGGCCAACGTCCTGACTTTC. V and J are TRBV28 and TRBJ2-6; 9 positions agree with TRBD1. The CDR3 length is 18 residues. The germline gives CDR1 MDHEN, CDR2 SYDVKM. Losses at the gene ends were 4 bases for V and 0 bases for J; bases not matched to a gene: 7.

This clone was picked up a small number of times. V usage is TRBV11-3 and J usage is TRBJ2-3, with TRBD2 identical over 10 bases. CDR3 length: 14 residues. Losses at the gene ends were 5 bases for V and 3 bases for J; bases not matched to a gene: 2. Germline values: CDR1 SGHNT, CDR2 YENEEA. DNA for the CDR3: TGTGCCAGCAGCCCGGGACTAGCGACAGATACGCAGTATTTT. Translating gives CASSPGLATDTQYF. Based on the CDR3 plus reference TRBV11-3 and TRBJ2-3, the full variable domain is EAGVVQSPRYKIIEKKQPVAFWCNPISGHNTLYWYLQNLGQGPELLIRYENEEAVDDSQLPKDRFSAERLKGVDSTLKIQPAELGDSAVYLCASSPGLATDTQYFGPGTRLTVL.

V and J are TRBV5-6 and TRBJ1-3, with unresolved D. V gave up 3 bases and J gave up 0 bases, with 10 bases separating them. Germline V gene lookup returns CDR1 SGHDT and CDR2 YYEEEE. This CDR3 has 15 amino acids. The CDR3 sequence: CASSSGLNSGNTIYF. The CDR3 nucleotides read TGTGCCAGCAGCTCAGGACTGAACTCTGGAAACACCATATATTTT.